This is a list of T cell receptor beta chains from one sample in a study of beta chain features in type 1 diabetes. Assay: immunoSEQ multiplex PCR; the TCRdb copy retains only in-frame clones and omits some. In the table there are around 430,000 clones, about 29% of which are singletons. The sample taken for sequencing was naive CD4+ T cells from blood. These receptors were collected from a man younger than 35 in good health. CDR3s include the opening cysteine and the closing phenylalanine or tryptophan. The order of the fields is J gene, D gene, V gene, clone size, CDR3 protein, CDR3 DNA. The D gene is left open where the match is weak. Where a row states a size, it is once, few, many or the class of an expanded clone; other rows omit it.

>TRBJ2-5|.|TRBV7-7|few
CASSPNQETQYF
TGTGCTAGCAGCCCGAACCAAGAGACCCAGTACTTC
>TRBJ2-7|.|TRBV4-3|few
CASSQDRNYEQYF
TGCGCCAGCAGCCAAGATAGGAACTACGAGCAGTACTTC
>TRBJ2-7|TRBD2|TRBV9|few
CASSAGLALNYEQYF
TGTGCCAGCAGCGCGGGACTAGCGCTCAACTACGAGCAGTACTTC
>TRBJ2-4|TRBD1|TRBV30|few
CAWSADRVAIQYF
TGTGCCTGGAGTGCAGACAGGGTTGCCATTCAGTACTTC
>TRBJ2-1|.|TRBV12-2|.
CASRPDRVYNEQFF
TGTGCAAGTCGCCCTGACAGGGTTTACAATGAGCAGTTCTTC
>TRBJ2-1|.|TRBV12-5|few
CASAGDNEQFF
TGTGCTAGTGCGGGTGACAATGAGCAGTTCTTC
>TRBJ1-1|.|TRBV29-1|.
CSVEVGGNTEAFF
TGCAGCGTTGAAGTGGGCGGGAACACTGAAGCTTTCTTT
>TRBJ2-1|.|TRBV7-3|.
CASSSPPGLRNSYNEQFF
TGTGCCAGCAGCTCCCCGCCCGGACTACGGAACTCCTACAATGAGCAGTTCTTC
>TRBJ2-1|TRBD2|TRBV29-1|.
CSVDTPATLAGGYNEQFF
TGCAGCGTTGATACCCCAGCAACACTAGCGGGAGGTTACAATGAGCAGTTCTTC
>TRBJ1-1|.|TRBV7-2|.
CASRWAYNTEAFF
TGTGCCAGCAGATGGGCATATAACACTGAAGCTTTCTTT
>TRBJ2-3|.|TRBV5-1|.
CASSLATSSTDTQYF
TGCGCCAGCAGCTTGGCTACCTCTAGCACAGATACGCAGTATTTT
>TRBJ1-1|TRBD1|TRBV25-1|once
CASSEPGTGNTEAFF
TGTGCCAGCAGTGAACCCGGGACAGGGAACACTGAAGCTTTCTTT
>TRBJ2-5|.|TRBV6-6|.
CATGGAGETQYF
TGTGCCACTGGGGGGGCGGGCGAGACCCAGTACTTC
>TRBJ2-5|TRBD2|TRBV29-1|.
CSVVWGGETQYF
TGCAGCGTTGTATGGGGGGGAGAGACCCAGTACTTC
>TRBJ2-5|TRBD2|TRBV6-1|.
CASSELGTSGTHKRTQYF
TGTGCCAGCAGTGAATTGGGGACTAGCGGTACCCACAAGAGGACCCAGTACTTC
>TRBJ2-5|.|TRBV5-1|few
CASSLDVTQYF
TGCGCCAGCAGCTTGGATGTGACCCAGTACTTC
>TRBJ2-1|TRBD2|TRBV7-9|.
CASSFIAGGAEQFF
TGTGCCAGCAGTTTTATAGCGGGAGGGGCTGAGCAGTTCTTC
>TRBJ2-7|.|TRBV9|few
CASSVDHGAYEQYF
TGTGCCAGCAGCGTAGATCACGGAGCCTACGAGCAGTACTTC
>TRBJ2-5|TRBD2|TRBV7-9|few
CASSSWTSGQETQYF
TGTGCCAGCAGCTCCTGGACTAGCGGACAAGAGACCCAGTACTTC
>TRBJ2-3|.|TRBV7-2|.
CASSLEGSSTDTQYF
TGTGCCAGCAGCTTAGAGGGGTCTAGCACAGATACGCAGTATTTT
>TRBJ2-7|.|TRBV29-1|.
CSVEENYEQYF
TGCAGCGTTGAAGAAAACTACGAGCAGTACTTC
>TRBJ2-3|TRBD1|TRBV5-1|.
CASSKGTATDTQYF
TGCGCCAGCAGCAAGGGGACAGCTACAGATACGCAGTATTTT
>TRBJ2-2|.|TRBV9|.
CASSVVRDSNTGELFF
TGTGCCAGCAGCGTAGTGAGGGATTCGAACACCGGGGAGCTGTTTTTT
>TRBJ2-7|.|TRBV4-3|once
CASSQDFRTLAYEQYF
TGCGCCAGCAGCCAAGATTTTAGGACCCTAGCTTACGAGCAGTACTTC
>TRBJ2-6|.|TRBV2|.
CASSEEGSGANVLTF
TGTGCCAGCAGTGAAGAGGGGTCTGGGGCCAACGTCCTGACTTTC
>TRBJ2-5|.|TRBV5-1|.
CASSPPSTGQETQYF
TGCGCCAGCAGCCCCCCCTCAACGGGGCAAGAGACCCAGTACTTC
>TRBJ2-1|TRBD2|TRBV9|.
CASSVGLAGDFNEQFF
TGTGCCAGCAGCGTAGGACTAGCGGGAGATTTTAATGAGCAGTTCTTC
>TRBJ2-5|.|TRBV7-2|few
CASSLRGRETQYF
TGTGCCAGCAGCCTCAGGGGCAGGGAGACCCAGTACTTC
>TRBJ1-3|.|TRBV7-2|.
CASSLLGVNTIYF
TGTGCCAGCAGCTTACTGGGTGTAAACACCATATATTTT
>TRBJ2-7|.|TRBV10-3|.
CAISPARTGVYEQYF
TGTGCCATCAGCCCCGCAAGAACTGGAGTCTACGAGCAGTACTTC
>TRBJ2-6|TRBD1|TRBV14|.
CASSQAGTAGANVLTF
TGTGCCAGCAGCCAAGCGGGGACAGCTGGGGCCAACGTCCTGACTTTC
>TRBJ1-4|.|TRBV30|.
CAWSGGQGEKLFF
TGTGCCTGGAGTGGAGGGCAGGGGGAAAAACTGTTTTTT
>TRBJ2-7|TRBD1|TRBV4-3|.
CASSRGQGPPSYEQYF
TGCGCCAGCAGCCGCGGACAGGGTCCCCCCTCCTACGAGCAGTACTTC
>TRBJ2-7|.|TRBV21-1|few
CASSKEGQRSSYEQYF
TGTGCCAGCAGCAAAGAGGGACAGAGGAGCTCCTACGAGCAGTACTTC
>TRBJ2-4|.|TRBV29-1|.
CSAGRLAKNIQYF
TGCAGCGCCGGCCGCTTAGCCAAAAACATTCAGTACTTC
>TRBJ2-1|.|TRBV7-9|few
CASSLSVGDEQFF
TGTGCCAGCAGCTTATCGGTGGGCGATGAGCAGTTCTTC
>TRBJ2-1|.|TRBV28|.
CASLGQPYNEQFF
TGTGCCAGTTTGGGGCAGCCCTACAATGAGCAGTTCTTC
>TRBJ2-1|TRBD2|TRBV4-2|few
CASSQRLAGGPGYNEQFF
TGTGCCAGCAGCCAACGGCTAGCGGGAGGGCCAGGATACAATGAGCAGTTCTTC
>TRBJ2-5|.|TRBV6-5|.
CASSYTGGSETQYF
TGTGCCAGCAGTTACACAGGAGGGTCGGAGACCCAGTACTTC
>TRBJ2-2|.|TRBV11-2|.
CASSPKGNTGELFF
TGTGCCAGCAGCCCCAAGGGGAACACCGGGGAGCTGTTTTTT